The 27 T cell receptor beta chains in this list originate from one sample, sequenced in a study of shared clonotypes between healthy human individuals. The assay was immunoSEQ multiplex PCR, and TCRdb's table has in-frame clones only and misses some. The sample lists 900,000 to 1,200,000 clones, about 80% occurring once. The sequenced sample was memory CD4+ T cells from PBMCs. Subset specified: CD45RA-negative fraction. The receptors come from a man between 18 and 29 years old in good health. Some clones in this sample may be carry-over from other donors' samples.

V and J are TRBV7-8 and TRBJ2-1; D might be TRBD2 (5 bases). The CDR3 loop spans 15 amino acids. The ends were cut back, 1 base at V and 1 base at J, with 8 bases in the middle. CDR1 and CDR2 from the germline V gene are SGHVS and FQNEAQ. The CDR3 is CASSLGPGSYNEQFF. The CDR3 DNA is TGTGCCAGCAGCTTAGGACCGGGGTCCTACAATGAGCAGTTCTTC.

The chain is built from TRBV7-8 and TRBJ2-7; D may be TRBD2 (5 bases). The V gene lost 3 bases and the J gene lost 4 bases, with 22 bases spanning the gap. The CDR3 loop spans 17 amino acids. Germline CDR1 SGHVS, CDR2 FQNEAQ. CDR3 protein: CASSFIRARRAVYEQYF. As DNA, the CDR3 is TGTGCCAGCAGCTTTATTCGGGCCCGGCGGGCAGTGTACGAGCAGTACTTC.

This chain uses TRBV10-3 with TRBJ2-5; tentative D call: TRBD1 (5 bases). Trimming removed 0 bases at V and 2 bases at J, with 7 bases between. Germline values: CDR1 ENHRY, CDR2 SYGVKD. The CDR3 spans 14 residues. CDR3 loop: CAISESGVQETQYF. The CDR3 DNA is TGTGCCATCAGTGAGTCAGGGGTTCAAGAGACCCAGTACTTC.

This clone was seen just once. The chain joins TRBV4-1 to TRBJ1-5, with a tentative D call TRBD1 (5 bases). The CDR3 runs to 15 residues. Trimming removed 6 bases from V and 2 bases from J, with 14 bases in between. From germline, CDR1 is MGHRA and CDR2 YSYEKL. The CDR3 sequence is CASRLIRDRNQPQHF. The CDR3 nucleotides are TGCGCCAGCAGACTAATCAGGGACCGCAATCAGCCCCAGCATTTT.

The V call is TRBV28, the J call TRBJ2-3; D is undetermined. The germline gives CDR1 MDHEN, CDR2 SYDVKM. Trimming took 2 bases from V and 4 from J, leaving 10 bases between them. The CDR3 length is 14 residues. The chain's CDR3 is CASSLPSFPDTQYF. In nucleotides, the CDR3 is TGTGCCAGCAGTTTACCCTCCTTCCCAGATACGCAGTATTTT.

The sample holds one count of this clone. V usage is TRBV5-4 and J usage is TRBJ2-3, with a possible D match to TRBD2 (6 bases). Germline V lookup: CDR1 SGHNT, CDR2 YYREEE (reference sequence). The V gene lost 5 bases and the J gene lost 3 bases, with 10 bases spanning the gap. This CDR3 comprises 13 residues. The CDR3 region is CASSMGGTDTQYF. The CDR3 region has the DNA TGTGCCAGCAGTATGGGGGGTACAGATACGCAGTATTTT.

This clone was seen once. The rearrangement uses TRBV6-6 and TRBJ1-6; D remains ambiguous. The CDR3 runs to 14 residues. Germline-derived CDR1 and CDR2 are MNHNY and SVGAGI (reference sequence). The V end lost 0 bases, the J end lost 6 bases, and 6 bases lay between the germline ends. CDR3 nucleotides: TGTGCCAGCAGTTACTCAGGGTTTAATTCACCCCTCCACTTT. Its translation: CASSYSGFNSPLHF.

As concerns this clone: Since a much larger clone is just one base distant, this may be a read error. The genes are TRBV2 and TRBJ2-2; tentative D call: TRBD1 (6 bases). This CDR3 contains 13 residues. CDR1 is SNHLY and CDR2 is FYNNEI in the germline V gene. V lost 6 bases and J 4 bases, leaving 9 bases between the germline ends. The CDR3 coding sequence is TGTGCCAGCAGCCCACAGGGCACCGGGGAGCTGTTTTTT. This translates into CASSPQGTGELFF.

The genes are TRBV28 and TRBJ2-7; D ambiguous. The V end lost 5 bases, the J end lost 9 bases, and 11 bases lay between the germline ends. Germline CDR1 reads MDHEN; CDR2 reads SYDVKM. The CDR3 loop spans 11 amino acids. CDR3 sequence reads: CASSTLTGQYF. For the CDR3, the DNA is TGTGCCAGCAGTACTCTCACTGGGCAGTACTTC.

This rearrangement joins TRBV4-1 to TRBJ1-1; D is uncertain. The germline V gene encodes CDR1 MGHRA and CDR2 YSYEKL. The CDR3 covers 15 residues. Trimming took off 1 base at V and 5 bases at J, with 14 bases between the two ends. The CDR3 DNA reads as TGCGCCAGCAGCCAAGGGCGGGGTATATGGACTGAAGCTTTCTTT. Encoded protein: CASSQGRGIWTEAFF.

The chain uses TRBV30 and TRBJ2-5; TRBD2 matches at 13 bases. The germline V gene has CDR1 GTSNPN and CDR2 SVGIG (reference sequence). After removal of 1 base from V and 4 bases from J, the junction contained 0 bases not matched to a gene. The CDR3 runs 14 residues. CDR3 loop: CAWSGTSGGETQYF. The DNA of the CDR3 is TGTGCCTGGAGTGGGACTAGCGGGGGAGAGACCCAGTACTTC.

A few counts support this clone. This chain uses TRBV4-1 with TRBJ1-1, with D hard to call. Germline V gene data show CDR1 as MGHRA and CDR2 as YSYEKL. With 9 bases removed from V and 6 bases from J, the gap between germline ends came to 17 bases. There are 13 residues in the CDR3. Here the CDR3 DNA reads TGCGCCAGTCAGCCGGAAGGGTCGGCTGAAGCTTTCTTT. Its translation: CASQPEGSAEAFF.

The chain couples TRBV6-6 to TRBJ1-6; no firm D call. V gave up 2 bases and J gave up 2 bases, with 7 bases separating them. Germline assignment: CDR1 MNHNY and CDR2 SVGAGI (reference sequence). CDR3 length equals 15 residues. The CDR3, as DNA: TGTGCCAGCAGTTACGAAGGAACCTATAATTCACCCCTCCACTTT. It is translated as CASSYEGTYNSPLHF.

In the case of this clone: At one end, the junction sequence differs from germline, possibly due to a read error. This sequence joins TRBV7-9 and TRBJ1-2; D is ambiguous. CDR1 is SEHNR and CDR2 is FQNEAQ in the germline V gene (reference sequence). The CDR3 length is 12 residues. The CDR3 DNA follows: TGCGCCAGCAGCCTGGAGGAGTGTGGCTACACCTTC. Translated: CASSLEECGYTF.

The genes are TRBV7-2 and TRBJ1-2; a weak D match, TRBD1 (5 bases). Germline assignment: CDR1 SGHTA and CDR2 FQGNSA. CDR3 length: 19 residues. Trimming took off 5 bases at V and 1 base at J, with 26 bases between the two ends. In DNA, the CDR3 is TGTGCCAGCAGCCTAACCCCCCGGGGAGGGTGGGGGGATAACTATGGCTACACCTTC. It yields the protein CASSLTPRGGWGDNYGYTF.

J is TRBJ1-2 and V is TRBV7-9, with D perhaps TRBD1 (6 bases). Germline CDR1 SEHNR, CDR2 FQNEAQ (reference sequence). CDR3 length equals 15 residues. The V gene lost 5 bases and the J gene lost 4 bases, with 17 bases spanning the gap. CDR3 residues: CASSPRDTRTYGYTF. The CDR3 DNA reads TGTGCCAGCAGCCCCCGGGACACCCGAACCTATGGCTACACCTTC.

The chain carries TRBV10-2 and TRBJ1-2; D remains ambiguous. V lost 6 bases and J lost 3, with 11 bases in between. Germline V gene data show CDR1 as WSHSY and CDR2 as SAAADI. The CDR3 length is 13 residues. The CDR3 nucleotides are TGCGCCAGCAGCCCGGCCCACGACTATGGCTACACCTTC. Translated, it gives CASSPAHDYGYTF.

The rearrangement links TRBV2 to TRBJ1-4; D may be TRBD1 (5 bases). The CDR3 consists of 13 residues. The V and J ends lost 4 bases and 5 bases respectively, with 8 bases between them. Looked up from germline, CDR1 is SNHLY and CDR2 is FYNNEI. CDR3 nucleotides: TGTGCCAGCAGTGGACAGCTGAATGAAAAACTGTTTTTT. The encoded protein is CASSGQLNEKLFF.

The J gene is TRBJ2-1, the V gene TRBV4-3; 7 bases align to TRBD2. V shed 0 bases and J 2 bases; nucleotides not matched to a gene: 1. The CDR3 length is 15 residues. The V gene's germline CDR1 is LGHNA and CDR2 YSLEER. The CDR3 reads CASSQERGTYNEQFF. CDR3 nucleotides: TGCGCCAGCAGCCAAGAGCGGGGGACCTACAATGAGCAGTTCTTC.

The V gene is TRBV11-3, the J gene TRBJ2-1; D is perhaps TRBD2 (7 bases). Germline V gene sequence: CDR1 SGHNT, CDR2 YENEEA. V was trimmed by 5 bases and J by 4 bases, leaving 15 bases between them. The CDR3 is made up of 15 amino acids. The CDR3: CASSQRGGLYNEQFF. The CDR3 bases are TGTGCCAGCAGCCAGAGGGGGGGACTGTACAATGAGCAGTTCTTC.

This clone was seen at least ten times. The rearrangement links TRBV5-1 to TRBJ2-5, with TRBD1 matching 7 bases. Germline V gene data show CDR1 as SGHRS and CDR2 as YFSETQ. The J segment lost 0 bases and the V segment lost 7 bases, leaving 3 bases of the junction unmatched. The CDR3 has 13 amino acids. DNA for the CDR3: TGCGCCAGCCACAGGGGCCACCAAGAGACCCAGTACTTC. Encoded protein: CASHRGHQETQYF.

The CDR3 sequence is CASSPSSGPNRPVEQYF. As DNA, the CDR3 is TGCGCCAGCAGCCCGAGTTCAGGTCCAAACCGTCCTGTCGAGCAGTACTTC. The gene calls are TRBV4-1 and TRBJ2-7; the D is unclear. Germline CDR1 is MGHRA and CDR2 is YSYEKL. V gave up 4 bases and J gave up 6 bases, with 25 bases separating them. The CDR3 is 17 residues long.

This clone was found a few times. One base away lies a much larger clone, so this may be a sequencing read error. V is TRBV5-1 and J is TRBJ1-1; D unclear. The germline V gene has CDR1 SGHRS and CDR2 YFSETQ. CDR3 size: 13 residues. In DNA, the CDR3 is TGCGCCAACAGCCGGGAAGGGAGGACTGAAGCTTTCTTT. Translating gives CANSREGRTEAFF.

The chain is built from TRBV7-8 and TRBJ2-3; 9 nucleotides align to TRBD1. Per the germline V gene, CDR1 is SGHVS and CDR2 is FQNEAQ. The CDR3 has 19 residues. V shed 1 base, J shed 0 bases, and the junction held 11 bases outside the gene matches. The CDR3 sequence: CASSLVGTGTPRSTDTQYF. Here the CDR3 DNA reads TGTGCCAGCAGCTTAGTCGGGACAGGGACCCCACGAAGCACAGATACGCAGTATTTT.

V is TRBV5-4 and J is TRBJ2-7; no clear D gene. The CDR3 covers 14 residues. In germline, CDR1 is SGHNT, CDR2 YYREEE (reference sequence). With 4 bases removed from V and 6 bases from J, the gap between germline ends came to 17 bases. The CDR3 DNA reads as TGTGCCAGCAGCCGGAACATGGACGGATTCGAGCAGTACTTC. The encoded protein is CASSRNMDGFEQYF.

This clone was counted at least ten times. Additional DNA sequences in this sample encode the identical CDR3. This chain connects TRBV9 to TRBJ2-1, with D possibly matching TRBD1 (5 bases). This CDR3 comprises 14 residues. The germline V gene has CDR1 SGDLS and CDR2 YYNGEE. Between the trimmed V and J ends, which lost 2 bases and 0 bases, there was a span of 6 bases. CDR3 region: CASSVDSSYNEQFF. The DNA of the CDR3 is TGTGCCAGCAGCGTTGACAGCTCCTACAATGAGCAGTTCTTC.

This clone was observed a handful of times. The V call is TRBV7-9, the J call TRBJ2-1, with 10 bases lining up with TRBD2. The CDR3 loop spans 16 amino acids. After removal of 3 bases from V and 6 bases from J, the junction contained 8 bases not matched to a gene. Germline V lookup: CDR1 SEHNR, CDR2 FQNEAQ (reference sequence). The CDR3 sequence: CASSFVAGGGSNEQFF. The CDR3 nucleotides read TGTGCCAGCAGCTTCGTAGCGGGAGGAGGAAGCAATGAGCAGTTCTTC. The full variable domain, rest sourced from reference TRBV7-9 and TRBJ2-1, is DTGVSQNPRHKITKRGQNVTFRCDPISEHNRLYWYRQTLGQGPEFLTYFQNEAQLEKSRLLSDRFSAERPKGSFSTLEIQRTEQGDSAMYLCASSFVAGGGSNEQFFGPGTRLTVL.